The rows below give T cell receptor beta chains drawn from one sample of a study of CD8 T cells in Susac syndrome. One entry per CDR3 protein, called by TCRdb with MiXCR from the immunoSEQ multiplex PCR reads. The sample yields 150,000 to 200,000 distinct CDR3 sequences, around 90% seen once. Sequences were obtained from CD4+ T cells from PBMCs. The receptors come from a human donor with Susac syndrome. The CDR3 runs from the conserved cysteine through the conserved F or W. A D gene is named only where the DNA matches it firmly. Not all rows give a size; the values are once, few, many and, for expanded clones, a class.

v_gene	d_gene	j_gene	abundance	CDR3nt	CDR3aa
TRBV12-3/TRBV12-4	.	TRBJ2-1	.	TGTGCCAGCAGTTCCCTCTATGGGAGAGGGTCCAATGAGCAGTTCTTC	CASSSLYGRGSNEQFF
TRBV20-1	.	TRBJ1-1	.	TGCAGTGCTAGAGATCTTCAAGGGCCCCCCACTGAAGCTTTCTTT	CSARDLQGPPTEAFF
TRBV29-1	TRBD2	TRBJ2-2	.	TGCAGCGTTGTCGGACTAGCGGGAGGGGAGCTGTTTTTT	CSVVGLAGGELFF
TRBV21-1	.	TRBJ2-1	.	TGTGCCAGCAGCAAAGCGCTCCAGCGGAATAGGAATGAGCAGTTCTTC	CASSKALQRNRNEQFF
TRBV5-1	TRBD1	TRBJ2-7	.	TGCGCCAGCAGCTTTGGGACAGGGTCCTACGAGCAGTACTTC	CASSFGTGSYEQYF
TRBV7-8	.	TRBJ2-1	.	TGTGCCAGCAGCTTACGACCCGGCGGGGCTAACTACAATGAGCAGTTCTTC	CASSLRPGGANYNEQFF
TRBV20-1	.	TRBJ2-2	.	TGCAGTGCTAGAGATCGATTAAGGGTAACCGGGGAGCTGTTTTTT	CSARDRLRVTGELFF
TRBV21-1	.	TRBJ2-7	.	TGTGCCAGCAGCCCCCCGAAACGAGGGGGGGTAATCTACGAGCAGTACTTC	CASSPPKRGGVIYEQYF
TRBV2	.	TRBJ2-1	.	TGTGCCAACTTAAGACCCGGCATCCGGAATGAGCAGTTCTTC	CANLRPGIRNEQFF
TRBV6-5	.	TRBJ1-2	.	TGTGCCAGCGGTCGGGGGGGCGATGCCTATGGCTACACCTTC	CASGRGGDAYGYTF
TRBV27	TRBD1	TRBJ1-1	.	TGTGCCAGCAGTCCCGGACAGGGTAAAGCTTTCTTT	CASSPGQGKAFF
TRBV20-1	.	TRBJ2-7	.	TGCAGTGCTAGTACGGGACTTGTTTACGAGCAGTACTTC	CSASTGLVYEQYF
TRBV20-1	TRBD1	TRBJ1-4	.	TGCAGTGCTAAGCCGGGACAGGCGGTTGAAAAACTGTTTTTT	CSAKPGQAVEKLFF
TRBV20-1	TRBD1	TRBJ2-6	once	TGCAGTGCTAGAAGGGACAGAAGCTCTGGGGCCAACGTCCTGACTTTC	CSARRDRSSGANVLTF
TRBV30	TRBD1	TRBJ1-5	.	TGTGCCTGGAGCCGGGACAGGGCGTTCCCTTTGAATCAGCCCCAGCATTTT	CAWSRDRAFPLNQPQHF
TRBV5-6	.	TRBJ2-5	.	TGTGCCAGCAGCTTGGTTTCTGCAGGGACGTCCCAAGAGACCCAGTACTTC	CASSLVSAGTSQETQYF
TRBV20-1	.	TRBJ2-5	once	TGCAGTGCTAGAGAGTCAAGATGGGAATGGGAAGAGACCCAGTACTTC	CSARESRWEWEETQYF
TRBV7-8	.	TRBJ2-5	.	TGTGCCAGCAGCTTAGAACGTCTACTGAGTCGGGAGACCCAGTACTTC	CASSLERLLSRETQYF
TRBV20-1	.	TRBJ1-3	.	TGCAGTGCTAGTCGGGGGGCTTCCTCTGGAAACACCATATATTTT	CSASRGASSGNTIYF
TRBV18	TRBD1	TRBJ1-1	.	TGTGCCAGCTCAGCCGGGACAGGAGTTTCTGAAGCTTTCTTT	CASSAGTGVSEAFF
TRBV7-2	TRBD2	TRBJ2-7	few	TGTGCCAGCAGCTTGGGGACTATTTACGAGCAGTACTTC	CASSLGTIYEQYF
TRBV5-1	TRBD2	TRBJ2-7	.	TGCGCCAGCAGCTGGGGGCTAGCGGGGGGGCCCATGAACGAGCAGTACTTC	CASSWGLAGGPMNEQYF
TRBV18	.	TRBJ2-3	few	TGTGCCAGCTCACCACAGGGCGGCACAGATACGCAGTATTTT	CASSPQGGTDTQYF
TRBV12-3/TRBV12-4	.	TRBJ2-3	.	TGTGCCAGCAGTCCCCAGACAGATACGCAGTATTTT	CASSPQTDTQYF
TRBV7-3	.	TRBJ2-5	.	TGTGCCAGCAGCTTAGGGAAGGCCAATAGGGCCCAAGAGACCCAGTACTTC	CASSLGKANRAQETQYF
TRBV9	.	TRBJ1-1	.	TGTGCCAGCAGCGTTGACGGAAACACTGAAGCTTTCTTT	CASSVDGNTEAFF
TRBV7-2	.	TRBJ1-6	.	TGTGCCAGCAGCTTACAGGAACCCGCTAATTCACCCCTCCACTTT	CASSLQEPANSPLHF
TRBV6-2/TRBV6-3	.	TRBJ1-5	.	TGTGCCAGCCGCGAGCAGGGTTTGGGGCAGCCCCAGCATTTT	CASREQGLGQPQHF
TRBV30	.	TRBJ2-7	once	TGTGCCTGGAGTGTGCCCGGTCCTTCGTCTCTGTACTTC	CAWSVPGPSSLYF
TRBV20-1	.	TRBJ2-3	.	TGCAGTGCTAGATTCAGAGCCACAGATACGCAGTATTTT	CSARFRATDTQYF
TRBV5-1	.	TRBJ1-2	.	TGCGCCAGCAGGTGGACGGAGGAGAGTCACTATGGCTACACCTTC	CASRWTEESHYGYTF
TRBV20-1	.	TRBJ2-7	.	TGCAGTGCCGCAGTACTTCCCGGGCCGGAGCAGTACTTC	CSAAVLPGPEQYF
TRBV28	TRBD2	TRBJ2-3	.	TGTGCCAGCAGTGTATTGGGACTAGCGACGCAGTATTTT	CASSVLGLATQYF
TRBV10-3	.	TRBJ1-2	.	TGTGCCATCAGTGCTCCCGAGAAGGGAGGCTACACCTTC	CAISAPEKGGYTF